The TCR beta chain under discussion was sequenced for a study of blood T cell repertoires in COVID-19 (dated by TCRdb to 2019 to 2021). In terms of the full investigation: The collaborator samples originated in the United States, Italy and Spain and spanned the acute and convalescent phases of COVID-19. The prospective study material was composed of cDNA or gDNA derived from T cells, B-cell-depleted T cells, or PBMCs. Deeply sampled blood TCRbeta repertoires from subjects exposed to, actively infected with, or recovered from COVID-19 were included in the dataset. The repertoires were released in a freely available public database intended as a resource for research on the immune response to SARS-CoV-2. Samples were obtained from the ongoing ImmuneRACE study (first 160 participants) and from over a thousand subjects provided by 6 global collaborators. A de-identified subject ID, COVID-19 status, age in years and sex were almost always included in the sample metadata. Where HLA class I and class II types were available, the types were taken from metadata supplied by the sample provider, not from assay-based typing. Beyond this particular receptor, the publication reports: Clinical and demographic metadata were provided uncurated, with the amount varying by source and participant.

The collaborating institutions used their own protocols to collect whole blood in K2EDTA tubes. For TCRbeta analysis, collaborators shipped samples as frozen whole blood, isolated PBMCs, or DNA extracted from either of those sample types. Points on this clone: This receptor's antigen is unknown. The record has no base qualities; no much larger clone is one base away. The sample has other DNA sequences that encode this CDR3 too.

The CDR3, cysteine through phenylalanine, is 14 amino acids long. Left in the record is the CDR3 DNA by itself, 42 bases read in frame from the first base. V loses 0 bases of germline sequence and J loses 6 bases, and the interval between the two ends is 11 bases. The germline V gene supplies CDR1 LGHNA and CDR2 YNFKEQ. TCRbeta CDR3 regions were amplified from genomic DNA using the immunoSEQ Assay, a bias-controlled multiplex PCR. On the authors' methods: The number of nucleated cells in each sample was estimated by amplification of reference gene primers within the assay. Sequence reads were collapsed and filtered to measure the absolute abundance of every unique TCRbeta CDR3 rearrangement. Productive Simpson clonality was computed per sample as the square root of Simpson's diversity index over productive rearrangements. TCRdb mirrors the immuneACCESS table, restricted to in-frame sequences. Some clones are absent from its copies; in checked studies, under half trace to an unresolved V gene, and the reason for the others is unknown. V and J calls and clone size come straight from that table; D and trimming were deduced from the DNA. The sample table holds about 210,000 clones, of which around nine tenths were seen once. 4% to 5.5% of the sample goes to the ten largest clones.

The receptor comes from a middle-aged woman with acute or convalescent COVID-19. Sequences were obtained from peripheral blood. Recombination linked TRBV4-2 to TRBJ1-2; TRBD1 is perhaps the D gene, given 6 matching bases. The CDR3 protein is CASSQDRAGDGYTF. The nucleotide sequence reads as follows: TGTGCCAGCAGCCAAGATAGGGCAGGGGATGGCTACACCTTC.